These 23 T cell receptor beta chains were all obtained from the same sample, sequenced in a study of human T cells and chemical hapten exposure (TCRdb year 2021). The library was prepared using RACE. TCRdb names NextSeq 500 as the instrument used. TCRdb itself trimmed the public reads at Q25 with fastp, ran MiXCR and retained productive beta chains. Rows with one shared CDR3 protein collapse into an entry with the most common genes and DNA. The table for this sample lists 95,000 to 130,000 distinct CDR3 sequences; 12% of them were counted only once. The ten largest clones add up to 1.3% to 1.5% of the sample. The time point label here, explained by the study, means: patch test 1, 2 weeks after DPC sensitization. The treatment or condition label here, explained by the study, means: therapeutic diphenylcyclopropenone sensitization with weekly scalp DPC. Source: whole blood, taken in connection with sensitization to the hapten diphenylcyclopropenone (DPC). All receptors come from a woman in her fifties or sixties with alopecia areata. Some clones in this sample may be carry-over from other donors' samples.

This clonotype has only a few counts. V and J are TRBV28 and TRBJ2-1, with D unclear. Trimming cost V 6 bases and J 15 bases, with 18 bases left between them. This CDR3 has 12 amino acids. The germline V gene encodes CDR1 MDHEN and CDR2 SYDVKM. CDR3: CASSNAVTIVFF. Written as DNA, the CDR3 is TGTGCCAGCAGCAACGCGGTGACAATTGTGTTCTTC.

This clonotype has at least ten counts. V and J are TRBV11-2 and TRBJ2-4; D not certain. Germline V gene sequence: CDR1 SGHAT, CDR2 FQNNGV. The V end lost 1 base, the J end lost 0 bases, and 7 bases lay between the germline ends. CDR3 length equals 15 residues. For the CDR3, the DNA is TGTGCCAGCAGCTTAGGAGTCCAAGCCAAAAACATTCAGTACTTC. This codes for CASSLGVQAKNIQYF.

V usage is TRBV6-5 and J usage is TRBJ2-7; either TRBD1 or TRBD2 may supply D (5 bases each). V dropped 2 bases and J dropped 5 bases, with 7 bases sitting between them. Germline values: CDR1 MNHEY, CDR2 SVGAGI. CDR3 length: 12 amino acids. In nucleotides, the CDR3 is TGTGCCAGCAGTTACGAGGGGAACGAGCAGTACTTC. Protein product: CASSYEGNEQYF.

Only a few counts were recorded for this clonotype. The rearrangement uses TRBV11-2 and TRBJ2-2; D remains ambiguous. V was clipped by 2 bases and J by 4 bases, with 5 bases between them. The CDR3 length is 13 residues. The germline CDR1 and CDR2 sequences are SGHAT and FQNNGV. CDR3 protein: CASSLQSTGELFF. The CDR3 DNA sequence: TGTGCCAGCAGCTTACAGTCCACCGGGGAGCTGTTTTTT.

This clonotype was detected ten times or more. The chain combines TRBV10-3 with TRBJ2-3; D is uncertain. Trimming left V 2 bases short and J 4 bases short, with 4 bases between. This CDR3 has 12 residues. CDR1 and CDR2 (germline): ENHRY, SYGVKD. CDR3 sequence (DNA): TGTGCCATCAGTGAGACTCCAGATACGCAGTATTTT. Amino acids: CAISETPDTQYF.

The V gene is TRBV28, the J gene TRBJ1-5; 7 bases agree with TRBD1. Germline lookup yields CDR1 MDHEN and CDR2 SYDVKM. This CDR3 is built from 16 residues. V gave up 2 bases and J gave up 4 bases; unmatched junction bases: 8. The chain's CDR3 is CASSLNGQASNQPQHF. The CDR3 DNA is TGTGCCAGCAGTTTAAATGGACAGGCGTCTAATCAGCCCCAGCATTTT.

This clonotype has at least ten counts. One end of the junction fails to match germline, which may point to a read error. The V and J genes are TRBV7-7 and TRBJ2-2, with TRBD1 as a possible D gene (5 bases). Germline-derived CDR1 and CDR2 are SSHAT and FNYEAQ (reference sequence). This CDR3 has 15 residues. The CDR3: CASSNSGSGTGELFF. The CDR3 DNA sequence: TGTGCTAGCAGCAACTCAGGGTCGGGCACCGGGGAGCTGTTTTTT.

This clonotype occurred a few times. The CDR3 DNA is TGTGCCAGCAGCTTAGTCGCCACTCTGAACACCGGGGAGCTGTTTTTT. Protein product: CASSLVATLNTGELFF. V and J are TRBV7-2 and TRBJ2-2; no clear D gene. V was shortened by 1 base and J by 1 base, with 10 bases between the two germline ends. CDR1 and CDR2 (germline): SGHTA, FQGNSA. This CDR3 region has 16 residues. Complete variable domain (other parts from reference TRBV7-2 and TRBJ2-2): GAGVSQSPSNKVTEKGKDVELRCDPISGHTALYWYRQSLGQGLEFLIYFQGNSAPDKSGLPSDRFSAERTGGSVSTLTIQRTQQEDSAVYLCASSLVATLNTGELFFGEGSRLTVL.

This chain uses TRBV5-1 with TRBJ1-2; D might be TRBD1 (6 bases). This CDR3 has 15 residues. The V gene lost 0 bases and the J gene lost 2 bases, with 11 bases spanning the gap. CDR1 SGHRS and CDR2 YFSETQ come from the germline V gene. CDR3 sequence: CASSLARGDNYGYTF. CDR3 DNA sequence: TGCGCCAGCAGCTTGGCCAGGGGAGACAACTATGGCTACACCTTC.

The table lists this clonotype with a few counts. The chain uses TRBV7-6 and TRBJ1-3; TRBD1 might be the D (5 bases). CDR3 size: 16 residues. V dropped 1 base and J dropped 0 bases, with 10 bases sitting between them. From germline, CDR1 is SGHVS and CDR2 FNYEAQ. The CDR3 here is CASSLGAGSSGNTIYF. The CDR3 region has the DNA TGTGCCAGCAGCTTAGGGGCAGGGAGCTCTGGAAACACCATATATTTT.

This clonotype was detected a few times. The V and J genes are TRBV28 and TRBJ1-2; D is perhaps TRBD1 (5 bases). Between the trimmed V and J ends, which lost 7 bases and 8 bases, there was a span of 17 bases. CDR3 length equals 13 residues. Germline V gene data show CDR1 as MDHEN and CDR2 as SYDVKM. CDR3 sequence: CASTDHGGRGYTF. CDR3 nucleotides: TGTGCCAGCACCGACCATGGGGGAAGGGGCTACACCTTC.

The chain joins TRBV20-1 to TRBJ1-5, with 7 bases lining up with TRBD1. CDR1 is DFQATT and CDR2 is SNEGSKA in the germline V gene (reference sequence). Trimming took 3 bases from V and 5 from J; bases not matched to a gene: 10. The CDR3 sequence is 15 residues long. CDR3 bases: TGCAGTGCTAGTATGACAGGGCGGTCGGATCAGCCCCAGCATTTT. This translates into CSASMTGRSDQPQHF.

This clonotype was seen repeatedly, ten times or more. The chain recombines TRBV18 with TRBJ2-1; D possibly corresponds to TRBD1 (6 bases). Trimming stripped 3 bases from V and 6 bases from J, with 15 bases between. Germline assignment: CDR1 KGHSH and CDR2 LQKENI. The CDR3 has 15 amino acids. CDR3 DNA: TGTGCCAGCTCACCCCAGGGGCTGAACAGCAATGAGCAGTTCTTC. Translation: CASSPQGLNSNEQFF.

CDR3 bases: TGTGCCAGCAGGGAAGGGGACAGGGTAAACTATGGCTACACCTTC. Translated, it gives CASREGDRVNYGYTF. This chain links TRBV7-9 with TRBJ1-2; 9 nucleotides match TRBD1. Germline V gene data show CDR1 as SEHNR and CDR2 as FQNEAQ (reference sequence). V lost 6 bases to trimming and J lost 2 bases; unmatched junction nucleotides: 7. The CDR3 totals 15 residues.

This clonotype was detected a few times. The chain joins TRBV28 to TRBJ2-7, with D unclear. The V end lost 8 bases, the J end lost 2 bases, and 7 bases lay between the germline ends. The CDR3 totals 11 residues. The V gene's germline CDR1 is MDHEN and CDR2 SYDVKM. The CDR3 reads CASVGAYEQYF. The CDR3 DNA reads TGTGCCAGCGTCGGAGCCTACGAGCAGTACTTC.

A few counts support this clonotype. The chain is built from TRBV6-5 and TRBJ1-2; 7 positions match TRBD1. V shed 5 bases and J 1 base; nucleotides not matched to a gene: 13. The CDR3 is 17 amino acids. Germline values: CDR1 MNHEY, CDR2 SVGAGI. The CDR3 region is CASSDAGTAGFNYGYTF. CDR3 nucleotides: TGTGCCAGCAGTGACGCCGGGACAGCAGGTTTTAACTATGGCTACACCTTC.

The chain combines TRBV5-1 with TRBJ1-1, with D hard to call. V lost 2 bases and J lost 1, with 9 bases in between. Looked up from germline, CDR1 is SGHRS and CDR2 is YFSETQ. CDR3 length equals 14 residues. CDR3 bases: TGCGCCAGCAGCTTCAGTTTTGGGAACACTGAAGCTTTCTTT. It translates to CASSFSFGNTEAFF.

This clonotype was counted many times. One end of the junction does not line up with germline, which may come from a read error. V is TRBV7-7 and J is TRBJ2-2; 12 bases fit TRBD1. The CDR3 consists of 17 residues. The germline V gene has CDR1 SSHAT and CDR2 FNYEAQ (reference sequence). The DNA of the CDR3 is TGTGCTAGCAGCTCGGGACAGGGGGCGTTTGGCACCGGGGAGCTGTTTTTT. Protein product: CASSSGQGAFGTGELFF.

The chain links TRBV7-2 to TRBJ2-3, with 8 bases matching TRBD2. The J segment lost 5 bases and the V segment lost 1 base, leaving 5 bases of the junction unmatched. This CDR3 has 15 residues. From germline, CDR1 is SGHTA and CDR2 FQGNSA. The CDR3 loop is CASSLGGLVLDTQYF. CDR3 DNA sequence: TGTGCCAGCAGCTTAGGGGGACTAGTTTTAGATACGCAGTATTTT. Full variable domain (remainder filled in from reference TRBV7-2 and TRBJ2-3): GAGVSQSPSNKVTEKGKDVELRCDPISGHTALYWYRQSLGQGLEFLIYFQGNSAPDKSGLPSDRFSAERTGGSVSTLTIQRTQQEDSAVYLCASSLGGLVLDTQYFGPGTRLTVL.

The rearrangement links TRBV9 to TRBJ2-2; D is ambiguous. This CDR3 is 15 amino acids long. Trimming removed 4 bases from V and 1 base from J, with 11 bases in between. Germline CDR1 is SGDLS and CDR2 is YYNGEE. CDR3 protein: CASSPSDGNTGELFF. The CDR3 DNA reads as TGTGCCAGCAGCCCAAGCGACGGGAACACCGGGGAGCTGTTTTTT.

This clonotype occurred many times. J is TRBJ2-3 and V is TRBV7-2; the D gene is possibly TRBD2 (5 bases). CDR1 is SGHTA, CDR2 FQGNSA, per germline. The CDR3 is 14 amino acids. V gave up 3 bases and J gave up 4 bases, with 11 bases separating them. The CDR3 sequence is CASSLRVGPDTQYF. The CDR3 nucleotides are TGTGCCAGCAGCTTGAGGGTAGGGCCAGATACGCAGTATTTT.

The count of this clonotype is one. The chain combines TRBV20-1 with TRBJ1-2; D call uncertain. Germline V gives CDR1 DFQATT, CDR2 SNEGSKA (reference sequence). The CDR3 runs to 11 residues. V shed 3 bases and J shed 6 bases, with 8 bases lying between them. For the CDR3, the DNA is TGCAGTGCTAGTCGGACGCATGGCTACACCTTC. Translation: CSASRTHGYTF.

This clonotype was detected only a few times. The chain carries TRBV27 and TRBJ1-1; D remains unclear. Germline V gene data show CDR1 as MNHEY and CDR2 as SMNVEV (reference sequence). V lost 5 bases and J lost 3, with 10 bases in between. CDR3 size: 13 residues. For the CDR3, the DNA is TGTGCCAGCAGTCAGGACTGGTACACTGAAGCTTTCTTT. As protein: CASSQDWYTEAFF.